Listed below are T cell receptor beta chains from one sample, sequenced in a study of cytotoxic CD8 clonotypes in ibrutinib-treated CLL. The repertoire was sequenced with immunoSEQ multiplex PCR; TCRdb's copy has only in-frame clones and lacks some. The sample lists about 130,000 clones; 70% to 90% were seen once. This material consisted of PBMCs, taken after 24 months of ibrutinib treatment. These receptors all come from a human donor with chronic lymphocytic leukemia. Both conserved end residues are part of each CDR3. D genes are given only for firm matches. Expanded clones get a size class; other rows say once, few or many, or leave the size out.

D | J | V | size | DNA | CDR3
- | TRBJ2-3 | TRBV2 | - | TGTGCCAGCAGTGAGGGTCTGACAGATACGCAGTATTTT | CASSEGLTDTQYF
TRBD1 | TRBJ1-2 | TRBV10-3 | few | TGTGCCATCAGTAGAACAGGGGGAAGCTATGGCTACACCTTC | CAISRTGGSYGYTF
TRBD1 | TRBJ1-2 | TRBV9 | once | TGTGCCAGCAGCGTTGTAGGGACAGGGTCCTATGGCTACACCTTC | CASSVVGTGSYGYTF
- | TRBJ2-5 | TRBV4-3 | - | TGCGCCAGCAGCCAAGATACAGGGACAGAGACCCAGTACTTC | CASSQDTGTETQYF
- | TRBJ2-1 | TRBV7-2 | - | TGTGCCAGCAGCCGGGGGCGGCTTAATGAGCAGTTCTTC | CASSRGRLNEQFF
- | TRBJ1-2 | TRBV30 | - | TGTGCCTGGAGCTTCGGGGAGGGAGTCGGACGAAATGGCTACACCTTC | CAWSFGEGVGRNGYTF
- | TRBJ1-2 | TRBV30 | - | TGTGCCTACCATCAAAAGGGCTACACCTTC | CAYHQKGYTF
TRBD1 | TRBJ2-7 | TRBV10-1 | once | TGCGCCAGCAGCCCCGGGACAGGGGGTTGTCTTTACGAGCAGTACTTC | CASSPGTGGCLYEQYF
- | TRBJ1-2 | TRBV7-9 | few | TGTGCCAGCAGCCCTCGACAGACCTATGGCTACACCTTC | CASSPRQTYGYTF
TRBD1 | TRBJ2-7 | TRBV5-1 | - | TGCGCCAGCAGCCTCCGGACAGGGGATCGTCAGCAGTACTTC | CASSLRTGDRQQYF
TRBD1 | TRBJ2-7 | TRBV5-6 | - | TGTGCCAGCAGCATATCCGGGACAGGGGGCGCGGAGCAGTACTTC | CASSISGTGGAEQYF
- | TRBJ2-5 | TRBV14 | once | TGTGCCAGCAGCCTACTCCCCGATGGGACCCAGTACTTC | CASSLLPDGTQYF
TRBD1 | TRBJ2-6 | TRBV28 | - | TGTGCCAGCAGTTCGATTGGGACAGCCGAAGTAGCGGGGGCCAACGTCCTGACTTTC | CASSSIGTAEVAGANVLTF
TRBD2 | TRBJ2-2 | TRBV4-2 | few | TGTGCCAGCAGCCAAGAAAGGATTAGCGGGGGGTTTGGCGGGGAGCTGTTTTTT | CASSQERISGGFGGELFF
- | TRBJ2-5 | TRBV28 | - | TGTGTCACAGCGGTCGGACAAGAGACCCAGTACTTC | CVTAVGQETQYF
- | TRBJ1-1 | TRBV18 | once | TGTGCCAGCTCGCCTCAGTCAGGGGCTCGAGAAGGCAACACTGAAGCTTTCTTT | CASSPQSGAREGNTEAFF
- | TRBJ1-2 | TRBV18 | - | TGTGCCAGCTCACCCAGGGGTGGTGGCTACACCTTC | CASSPRGGGYTF
TRBD1 | TRBJ1-2 | TRBV7-2 | - | TGTGCCAGCAGTCTTGGGGGGACAGGACAATCCTATGGCTACACCTTC | CASSLGGTGQSYGYTF
- | TRBJ2-3 | TRBV7-3 | - | TGTGCCAGCAGCCCCCGATTAGCGGGCACAGATACGCAGTATTTT | CASSPRLAGTDTQYF
TRBD1 | TRBJ1-5 | TRBV28 | - | TGTGCCAGCAGTTCGCCACAGGGGTTAGGTCAGCCCCAGCATTTT | CASSSPQGLGQPQHF
TRBD1 | TRBJ1-5 | TRBV2 | few | TGTGCCGGAAGGACAGGGGACAATAGCAATCAGCCCCAGCATTTT | CAGRTGDNSNQPQHF
TRBD2 | TRBJ2-1 | TRBV27 | - | TGTGCCAGCAGTTCCGGGACTAGCGGTTACAATGAGCAGTTCTTC | CASSSGTSGYNEQFF
TRBD1 | TRBJ1-5 | TRBV5-8 | - | TGTGCCAGCAGCTTGGTCAGGGGGCACACGGGGCCCCAGCATTTT | CASSLVRGHTGPQHF
- | TRBJ1-1 | TRBV5-4 | - | TGTGCCAGCAGCTTGGTTCAGGGAAGGTACACTGAAGCTTTCTTT | CASSLVQGRYTEAFF
- | TRBJ1-5 | TRBV12-2 | - | TGTGCACGGTGGGTTTATCAGCCCCAGCATTTT | CARWVYQPQHF
TRBD1 | TRBJ1-6 | TRBV2 | - | TGTGCCAGCAGGGGACAGCAAAATTCACCCCTCCACTTT | CASRGQQNSPLHF
TRBD2 | TRBJ2-1 | TRBV5-1 | - | TGCGCCAGCAGCTTGAGGTCGACTAGCGGGATAAACAATGAGCAGTTCTTC | CASSLRSTSGINNEQFF
- | TRBJ2-7 | TRBV18 | - | TGTGCCAGCTCACCAATACAACAGGGAAGCGAGCAGTACTTC | CASSPIQQGSEQYF
TRBD2 | TRBJ2-5 | TRBV5-1 | - | TGCGCCAGCAGCGCCAGCGGGAGGGCCCAAGAGACCCAGTACTTC | CASSASGRAQETQYF
- | TRBJ1-4 | TRBV5-1 | - | TGCGCCAGCAGCTTGGCCCCCGCAACTAATGAAAAACTGTTTTTT | CASSLAPATNEKLFF
- | TRBJ2-1 | TRBV9 | few | TGTGCCAGCAGCGTAGGGCGGGGCCCTCGCTACAATGAGCAGTTCTTC | CASSVGRGPRYNEQFF
- | TRBJ1-2 | TRBV6-1 | - | TGTGCCAGCAGTGAAATGGGAGTAGGCAGTGGCTACACCTTC | CASSEMGVGSGYTF
- | TRBJ1-5 | TRBV28 | - | TGTGCCAGCAGAGACAGTCAAAAAGGTCAGCCCCAGCATTTT | CASRDSQKGQPQHF
- | TRBJ1-5 | TRBV6-5 | few | TGTGCCAGCAGTTACGCGGGTCGGGGGCCCCAGCATTTT | CASSYAGRGPQHF
TRBD1 | TRBJ2-4 | TRBV11-2 | - | TGTGCCACCCGAGGACAGGGAAAAAACATTCAGTACTTC | CATRGQGKNIQYF
TRBD1 | TRBJ2-3 | TRBV13 | - | TGTGCCAGCAGCGTCCGTCGAGGGGGCATGTCAACAGATACGCAGTATTTT | CASSVRRGGMSTDTQYF
- | TRBJ1-2 | TRBV29-1 | - | TGCAGCGTTGGAAAGGGTTCTCTAATGATCTACACCTTC | CSVGKGSLMIYTF
- | TRBJ2-2 | TRBV5-1 | - | TGCGCCAGCAGCTTACAGGACACGGGCACCGGGGAGCTGTTTTTT | CASSLQDTGTGELFF
TRBD2 | TRBJ2-3 | TRBV5-1 | - | TGCGCCAGCACCCGCGGGGGGGAGGTCACAGATACGCAGTATTTT | CASTRGGEVTDTQYF